The 6 T cell receptor beta chains presented below share a single source sample, sequenced in a study of T cell changes during pregnancy in multiple sclerosis (dated by TCRdb to the late 2010s). The protocol used for the library was the immunoSEQ multiplex PCR assay. TCRdb carries this immuneACCESS record with in-frame sequences only. Its versions omit some clonotypes, under half of them owing to an unresolved V gene in the studies checked, with the rest unexplained. For this sample the table gives about 64,000 clones, of which 95% to 97% were detected only once. The ten largest clonotypes hold 2.5% of the sample. Sample: CD8+ T cells from peripheral blood mononuclear cells, taken after pregnancy. Receptors were obtained from a female donor with multiple sclerosis, enrolled in a pregnancy study.

The gene calls are TRBV5-8 and TRBJ2-3, with TRBD1 matching 7 bases. The germline V gene encodes CDR1 SGHTS and CDR2 YDEGEE. V shed 2 bases, J shed 2 bases, and the junction held 8 bases outside the gene matches. The CDR3 is 16 residues long. This chain's CDR3 is CASSFPTGSSTDTQYF. The CDR3 DNA reads as TGTGCCAGCAGCTTCCCGACAGGGAGTTCCACAGATACGCAGTATTTT.

The chain combines TRBV2 with TRBJ1-3; TRBD1 is a possible D gene (5 bases). V dropped 6 bases and J dropped 2 bases, with 11 bases sitting between them. CDR3 size: 14 residues. Germline lookup yields CDR1 SNHLY and CDR2 FYNNEI. The CDR3 here is CASSRTGAGNTIYF. Here the CDR3 DNA reads TGTGCCAGCAGCAGGACGGGGGCTGGAAACACCATATATTTT.

The V and J genes are TRBV10-3 and TRBJ2-5; D is possibly TRBD2 (7 bases). CDR1 and CDR2 (germline): ENHRY, SYGVKD. V was trimmed by 2 bases and J by 2 bases, leaving 18 bases between them. This CDR3 comprises 17 residues. The CDR3 region has the DNA TGTGCCATCAGTGAGGGGAGGGGTTTAACAGGGCAAGAGACCCAGTACTTC. Translated, it gives CAISEGRGLTGQETQYF.

This chain links TRBV14 with TRBJ2-6; D possibly corresponds to TRBD1 (6 bases). CDR1 and CDR2 from the germline V gene are SGHDN and FVKESK. Trimming removed 1 base at V and 0 bases at J, with 13 bases between. The CDR3 has 18 residues. CDR3 in amino acids: CASSQVKTGFSGANVLTF. CDR3 coding DNA: TGTGCCAGCAGCCAAGTTAAAACAGGGTTCTCTGGGGCCAACGTCCTGACTTTC. Full variable domain (outside the CDR3, taken from reference TRBV14 and TRBJ2-6): EAGVTQFPSHSVIEKGQTVTLRCDPISGHDNLYWYRRVMGKEIKFLLHFVKESKQDESGMPNNRFLAERTGGTYSTLKVQPAELEDSGVYFCASSQVKTGFSGANVLTFGAGSRLTVL.

The chain couples TRBV19 to TRBJ2-1; D may be TRBD2 (5 bases). The CDR3 loop spans 13 amino acids. Germline V gene sequence: CDR1 LNHDA, CDR2 SQIVND (reference sequence). The ends were cut back, 1 base at V and 7 bases at J, with 8 bases in the middle. The CDR3 sequence: CASSIVRGNEQFF. The CDR3 coding sequence is TGTGCCAGTAGTATAGTCCGAGGGAATGAGCAGTTCTTC.

The CDR3 DNA sequence: TGTGCCAGCAGTGCGGGACAGGGGTCTGGAAACACCATATATTTT. This translates into CASSAGQGSGNTIYF. V is TRBV6-5 and J is TRBJ1-3, with 10 bases matching TRBD1. This CDR3 has 15 residues. Germline values: CDR1 MNHEY, CDR2 SVGAGI. Trimming at V came to 5 bases and at J to 1 base, leaving 2 bases not matched to a gene.